This note documents a single TCR beta chain sequence. The sample belongs to a study of blood T cell repertoires in COVID-19. Study-level background: Samples of COVID-19 (acute and convalescent) were obtained from the United States, Italy and Spain. The cDNA or gDNA used as material had been derived from T cells, B-cell-depleted T cells, or PBMCs.

Authors' data handling: For nucleated cells, counts were estimated from reference gene primer amplification. Profiling relied on immunoSEQ multiplex PCR, and the TCRdb table lists in-frame clones only, not all of them. That table gives V, J and clone size, and the DNA gave D and trimming. This table holds 90,000 to 100,000 clones, approximately 86% found once. V was pared by 1 base and J by 5 bases, with 5 bases between. Germline CDR1 reads SGHKS; CDR2 reads YYEKEE (reference sequence). CDR3 length: 12 amino acids. The receptor comes from an older man with active or convalescent COVID-19. The V call is TRBV5-5, the J call TRBJ2-3; D not resolved. Sequencing was done on a sample of peripheral blood. CDR3 protein: CASSLPRDTQYF. The CDR3 DNA follows: TGTGCCAGCAGCTTGCCGAGAGATACGCAGTATTTT.